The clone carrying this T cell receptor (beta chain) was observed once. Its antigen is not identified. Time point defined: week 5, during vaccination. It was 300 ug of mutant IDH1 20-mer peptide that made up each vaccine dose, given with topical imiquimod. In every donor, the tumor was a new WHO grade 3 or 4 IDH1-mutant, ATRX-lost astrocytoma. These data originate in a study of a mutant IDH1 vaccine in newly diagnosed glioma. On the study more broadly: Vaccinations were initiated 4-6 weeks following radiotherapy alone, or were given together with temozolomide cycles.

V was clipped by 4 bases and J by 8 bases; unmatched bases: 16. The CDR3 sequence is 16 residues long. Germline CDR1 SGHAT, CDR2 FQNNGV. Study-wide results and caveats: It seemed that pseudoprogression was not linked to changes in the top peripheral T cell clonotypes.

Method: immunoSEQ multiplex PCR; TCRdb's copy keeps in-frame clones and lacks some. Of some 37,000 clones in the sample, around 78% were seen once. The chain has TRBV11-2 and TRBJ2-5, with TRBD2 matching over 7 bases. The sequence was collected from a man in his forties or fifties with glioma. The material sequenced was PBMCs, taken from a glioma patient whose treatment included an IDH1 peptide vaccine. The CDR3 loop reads CASSSETERGSGTQYF. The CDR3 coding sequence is TGTGCCAGCAGCTCCGAGACAGAGCGGGGCTCAGGAACCCAGTACTTC.